This T cell receptor (beta chain) appears in the sequencing data of a study of cytomegalovirus exposure and HLA in healthy donors. In the PCR, 60 Vbeta and 13 Jbeta primers were used. Clones were read by immunoSEQ multiplex PCR, and TCRdb kept only the in-frame ones, dropping some. Counted here are approximately 100,000 clones, over 70% occurring once; the ten biggest clones make up roughly 3%. Germline V gives CDR1 MDHEN, CDR2 SYDVKM. The CDR3 is made up of 16 amino acids. V shed 3 bases and J 2 bases; nucleotides not matched to a gene: 8. Findings of the study overall: Analyses of presence/absence relied on an assumption of roughly uniform sequencing depth across donors. A list of roughly 180 TCR beta chains associated with cytomegalovirus was given.

As concerns this clone: Antigen unknown.

The TCR was taken from a male donor in good health and CMV-seropositive. The sample consisted of PBMCs. The rearrangement joins TRBV28 to TRBJ2-7; 9 bases are shared with TRBD1. CDR3 in DNA: TGTGCCAGCAGTTTCCCACGACAGGGGGGAACCTACGAGCAGTACTTC. It yields the protein CASSFPRQGGTYEQYF.